The 5 T cell receptor beta chains reported below all come from one sample, sequenced in a study of blood T cell repertoires in COVID-19. Produced via immunoSEQ multiplex PCR; TCRdb's table is partial and in-frame only. The sample has fewer than 200,000 clones, approximately 90% seen once. Sequencing was performed on peripheral blood. The receptors come from a young woman who had recovered from COVID-19.

This chain joins TRBV18 and TRBJ2-7, with D possibly being TRBD1 (6 bases). The length of the CDR3 is 14 residues. V gave up 3 bases and J gave up 2 bases, with 11 bases separating them. The germline V gene encodes CDR1 KGHSH and CDR2 LQKENI. CDR3 sequence reads: CASSPGQRTYEQYV. In DNA, the CDR3 is TGTGCCAGCTCACCCGGACAGCGCACCTACGAGCAGTACGTC.

On this clone: This is likely a read error, given that the CDR3 carries no conserved phenylalanine or tryptophan at its end. The DNA is left out, because the CDR3 cannot be placed on it with certainty; the CDR3 is given as TCRdb lists it. J is TRBJ1-2 and V is TRBV19. The CDR3 contains 9 residues when both ends are counted. The V gene's germline CDR1 is LNHDA and CDR2 SQIVND (reference sequence). The CDR3 spells CASSHQTGN.

The J gene is TRBJ1-5, the V gene TRBV6-5, with 7 bases matching TRBD1. V lost 2 bases and J lost 1; bases outside the gene matches: 2. The CDR3 runs to 15 residues. CDR1 is MNHEY, CDR2 SVGAGI, per germline. The CDR3 coding sequence is TGTGCCAGCAGTTACGTCAGGGGGAGCAATCAGCCCCAGCATTTT. Protein: CASSYVRGSNQPQHF.

The J gene is TRBJ2-3, the V gene TRBV4-2; D perhaps matches TRBD2 (6 bases). Trimming removed 1 base from V and 5 bases from J, with 10 bases in between. The V gene's germline CDR1 is LGHNA and CDR2 YNFKEQ. The CDR3 has 14 amino acids. CDR3 region: CASSQALARDTQYF. The DNA of the CDR3 is TGTGCCAGCAGCCAAGCACTAGCAAGAGATACGCAGTATTTT.

The chain has TRBV9 and TRBJ2-3; D not resolved. CDR1 and CDR2 (germline): SGDLS, YYNGEE. Trimming cost V 0 bases and J 0 bases, with 2 bases left between them. This CDR3 contains 13 residues. For the CDR3, the DNA is TGTGCCAGCAGCGTAGCTAGCACAGATACGCAGTATTTT. Protein: CASSVASTDTQYF.